A selection of T cell receptor beta chains follows, all from one sample in a study of blood T cell repertoires in COVID-19. Produced via immunoSEQ multiplex PCR; TCRdb's table is partial and in-frame only. In the table there are tens of thousands of clones, 80% of which are singletons. Sample: peripheral blood. Receptor source: a man aged 30 to 45 with COVID-19, enrolled during active disease. The CDR3 runs from the conserved cysteine through the conserved F or W. A D gene is named only where the DNA matches it firmly. Size values are once, few and many counts, or a class for expanded clones, and some rows have none.

CDR3 protein,CDR3 DNA,D gene,V gene,clone size,J gene
CASSEDGAGGMSDTQYF,TGTGCCAGCAGTGAAGATGGGGCAGGGGGCATGAGCGATACGCAGTATTTT,TRBD1,TRBV6-1,-,TRBJ2-3
CASSASYGRGHEQYF,TGCGCCAGCAGCGCGAGTTATGGCAGGGGCCACGAGCAGTACTTC,-,TRBV5-1,-,TRBJ2-7
CASSDGDSSYEQYF,TGTGCCAGCAGTGATGGGGACAGTTCCTACGAGCAGTACTTC,TRBD1,TRBV2,-,TRBJ2-7
CASSQVGGKSKETQYF,TGTGCCAGCAGCCAAGTCGGGGGGAAGAGTAAGGAGACCCAGTACTTC,TRBD2,TRBV4-2,-,TRBJ2-5
CASSVGTSGNNEQFF,TGTGCCAGCTCAGTAGGGACTAGCGGTAACAATGAGCAGTTCTTC,TRBD2,TRBV18,-,TRBJ2-1
CASSTLREVGEFGGELFF,TGTGCCAGCAGTACTTTGAGGGAGGTTGGGGAATTCGGCGGGGAGCTGTTTTTT,-,TRBV6-7,-,TRBJ2-2
CASSRGTQNTEAFF,TGTGCCAGTAGTAGAGGGACACAGAACACTGAAGCTTTCTTT,-,TRBV19,few,TRBJ1-1
CASSANRGLVGGYTF,TGTGCCAGCAGCGCAAACAGGGGGTTGGTAGGTGGCTACACCTTC,TRBD1,TRBV5-4,-,TRBJ1-2
CASSLSLGLLMNTEAFF,TGTGCCAGCAGCTTGTCGCTAGGACTTCTGATGAACACTGAAGCTTTCTTT,-,TRBV5-6,-,TRBJ1-1
CASSLLAGIYNEQFF,TGTGCCAGCAGTTTACTAGCGGGGATCTACAATGAGCAGTTCTTC,TRBD2,TRBV28,-,TRBJ2-1
CASSKEGTDTQYF,TGTGCCAGCAGCAAAGAGGGAACAGATACGCAGTATTTT,-,TRBV5-4,once,TRBJ2-3
CASSPLWTSGALSSHEQYF,TGTGCCAGCAGCCCCTTGTGGACTAGCGGGGCCCTAAGCTCCCACGAGCAGTACTTC,TRBD2,TRBV7-6,-,TRBJ2-7
CATRVGGAPNSPLHF,TGTGCCACTCGGGTTGGTGGGGCCCCTAATTCACCCCTCCACTTT,-,TRBV27,many,TRBJ1-6
CASSQLGYGQSIYEQYF,TGCGCCAGCAGCCAACTAGGCTACGGACAGAGTATCTACGAGCAGTACTTC,-,TRBV4-1,-,TRBJ2-7
CASSLRQPRVQETQYF,TGCGCCAGCAGCTTGAGGCAGCCGAGGGTCCAAGAGACCCAGTACTTC,-,TRBV5-1,few,TRBJ2-5
CAWSATGGADYGYTF,TGTGCCTGGAGTGCTACAGGGGGCGCGGACTATGGCTACACCTTC,TRBD1,TRBV30,once,TRBJ1-2
CASRNDRENSNQPQHF,TGTGCCAGCAGGAACGACAGGGAGAATAGCAATCAGCCCCAGCATTTT,TRBD1,TRBV28,-,TRBJ1-5
CASSVYRESEQFF,TGTGCCAGTAGCGTCTACAGGGAGAGTGAGCAGTTCTTC,-,TRBV19,-,TRBJ2-1
CASSADRLNYEQYF,TGTGCCAGCAGTGCCGACAGGTTAAACTACGAGCAGTACTTC,-,TRBV2,-,TRBJ2-7
CASTGTSARHPTDTQYF,TGTGCCAGCACCGGGACTAGCGCCCGCCACCCCACAGATACGCAGTATTTT,TRBD2,TRBV28,-,TRBJ2-3
CASSSRQGERRYEQYF,TGTGCCAGCAGCTCACGCCAGGGGGAAAGGAGGTACGAGCAGTACTTC,TRBD1,TRBV7-2,-,TRBJ2-7
CASRGDVYNEQFF,TGTGCCAGCAGGGGAGATGTCTACAATGAGCAGTTCTTC,-,TRBV12-3/TRBV12-4,few,TRBJ2-1
CASSYRDSLPEAFF,TGTGCCAGCAGTTACCGGGACAGCCTACCTGAAGCTTTCTTT,TRBD1,TRBV6-5,once,TRBJ1-1
CASSGGLYEQYF,TGTGCCAGCAGCGGAGGGCTCTACGAGCAGTACTTC,-,TRBV28,-,TRBJ2-7
CASSQGVSSPLHF,TGTGCCAGCAGTCAGGGGGTCAGTTCACCCCTCCACTTT,TRBD1,TRBV5-5,-,TRBJ1-6
CASSPEAAGGLGNTDTQYF,TGTGCCAGCTCACCAGAGGCAGCGGGGGGGCTCGGGAACACAGATACGCAGTATTTT,TRBD2,TRBV18,-,TRBJ2-3
CASRPGQTDSPLHF,TGTGCCAGTAGACCCGGACAGACCGATTCACCCCTCCACTTT,-,TRBV19,-,TRBJ1-6
CASRGGQGYSYEQYF,TGTGCCAGCAGGGGGGGACAGGGCTACTCCTACGAGCAGTACTTC,TRBD1,TRBV6-4,-,TRBJ2-7
CASSPPTGTGPEKLFF,TGTGCCAGCAGTCCCCCCACCGGGACAGGGCCTGAAAAACTGTTTTTT,TRBD1,TRBV28,once,TRBJ1-4
CASSFTSSYEQYF,TGCGCCAGCAGCTTTACTAGTAGCTACGAGCAGTACTTC,-,TRBV5-1,-,TRBJ2-7
CATSDSRGTGVDEQFF,TGTGCCACCAGTGATTCGCGGGGGACAGGGGTCGATGAGCAGTTCTTC,TRBD1,TRBV24-1,-,TRBJ2-1
CSASSGGDSGANVLTF,TGCAGCGCCTCCAGCGGGGGGGACTCTGGGGCCAACGTCCTGACTTTC,TRBD2,TRBV29-1,-,TRBJ2-6
CASSLTPTDTQYF,TGTGCCAGCAGTTTAACTCCCACAGATACGCAGTATTTT,-,TRBV28,-,TRBJ2-3
CSASAVSSGALQETQYF,TGCAGTGCTAGTGCGGTGTCGAGCGGAGCCCTTCAAGAGACCCAGTACTTC,-,TRBV20-1,-,TRBJ2-5
CVRSPGLAGLPSYNEQFF,TGTGTCAGAAGCCCGGGACTAGCGGGGTTGCCCTCCTACAATGAGCAGTTCTTC,-,TRBV7-5,-,TRBJ2-1
CASSILPIRDRSSSNQPQHF,TGTGCCAGCTCTATCCTTCCTATACGGGACAGATCTAGTAGCAATCAGCCCCAGCATTTT,TRBD1,TRBV18,-,TRBJ1-5
CASSSDRGYEQYF,TGTGCCAGCAGCTCTGACAGGGGTTACGAGCAGTACTTC,TRBD1,TRBV7-9,-,TRBJ2-7
CASSLASAGEQYF,TGTGCCAGCAGCTTAGCCTCTGCCGGCGAGCAGTACTTC,-,TRBV11-3,-,TRBJ2-7
CASSPGQEGTGELFF,TGTGCCAGCTCACCCGGACAGGAGGGCACCGGGGAGCTGTTTTTT,-,TRBV18,-,TRBJ2-2
CSVEKQGENTIYF,TGCAGCGTTGAGAAACAGGGTGAAAACACCATATATTTT,-,TRBV29-1,-,TRBJ1-3
CASSLSDSYQPQHF,TGTGCCAGCAGTTTATCCGACAGTTATCAGCCCCAGCATTTT,-,TRBV27,once,TRBJ1-5
CASSQDITGWGYGYTF,TGTGCCAGCAGCCAAGATATAACAGGTTGGGGCTATGGCTACACCTTC,-,TRBV3-1/TRBV3-2,-,TRBJ1-2
CASGTGESPLHF,TGTGCCAGCGGGACAGGGGAATCACCCCTCCACTTT,TRBD1,TRBV2,few,TRBJ1-6
CASSLGENYGYTF,TGTGCCAGCAGCTTAGGAGAAAACTATGGCTACACCTTC,-,TRBV11-1,-,TRBJ1-2
CASSQGTVSYEQYF,TGCGCCAGCAGCCAGGGGACAGTGTCCTACGAGCAGTACTTC,TRBD1,TRBV4-1,-,TRBJ2-7
CASSFTGEETQYF,TGTGCCAGCAGCTTTACAGGGGAGGAGACCCAGTACTTC,TRBD1,TRBV7-9,-,TRBJ2-5
CASSLGQDNTEAFF,TGTGCCAGCAGTTTGGGACAGGATAACACTGAAGCTTTCTTT,TRBD1,TRBV3-1/TRBV3-2,-,TRBJ1-1
CASSMTGAGEQFF,TGTGCCAGTAGTATGACAGGGGCGGGTGAGCAGTTCTTC,TRBD1,TRBV19,-,TRBJ2-1
CASSYSFARTTYEQYF,TGTGCCAGCAGTTACTCGTTCGCCAGGACAACCTACGAGCAGTACTTC,-,TRBV6-6,-,TRBJ2-7
CATSRRDTYTGELFF,TGTGCCACCAGTCGCCGGGACACCTACACCGGGGAGCTGTTTTTT,-,TRBV24-1,-,TRBJ2-2